One sample yielded the 2 T cell receptor beta chains listed below, sequenced in a study of blood T cell repertoires in COVID-19. Assay: immunoSEQ multiplex PCR; the TCRdb copy retains only in-frame clones and omits some. The table shows approximately 97,000 clones, with about four fifths occurring only once. The sequenced sample consisted of peripheral blood. These receptors originate from a middle-aged man with active or convalescent COVID-19.

The chain recombines TRBV30 with TRBJ1-5; TRBD1 aligns across 7 bases. V was clipped by 0 bases and J by 3 bases; unmatched bases: 5. Germline V gene sequence: CDR1 GTSNPN, CDR2 SVGIG (reference sequence). The CDR3 extends over 15 amino acids. The CDR3 is CAWSVLQGINQPQHF. The CDR3 DNA follows: TGTGCCTGGAGTGTCCTACAGGGGATCAATCAGCCCCAGCATTTT.

J is TRBJ1-2 and V is TRBV6-5; D remains unclear. The CDR3 has 14 residues. CDR1 and CDR2 (germline): MNHEY, SVGAGI. V lost 5 bases, J lost 4 bases, and 14 bases lay in between. The CDR3: CASSTEGSAYGYTF. The CDR3 coding sequence is TGTGCCAGCAGTACTGAGGGAAGCGCCTATGGCTACACCTTC.